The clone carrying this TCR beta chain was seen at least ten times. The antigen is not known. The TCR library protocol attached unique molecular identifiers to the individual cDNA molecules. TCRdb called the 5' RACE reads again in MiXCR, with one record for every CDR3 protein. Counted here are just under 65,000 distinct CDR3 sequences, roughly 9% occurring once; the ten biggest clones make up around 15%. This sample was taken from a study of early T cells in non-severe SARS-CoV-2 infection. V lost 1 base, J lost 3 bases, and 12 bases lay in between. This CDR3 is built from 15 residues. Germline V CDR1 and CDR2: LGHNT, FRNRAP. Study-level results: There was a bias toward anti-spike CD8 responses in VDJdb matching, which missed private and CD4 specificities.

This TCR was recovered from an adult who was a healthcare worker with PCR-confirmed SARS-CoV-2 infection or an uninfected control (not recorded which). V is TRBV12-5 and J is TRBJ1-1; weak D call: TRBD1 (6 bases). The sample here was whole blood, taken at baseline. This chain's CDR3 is CASGLALGGYTEAFF. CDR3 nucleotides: TGTGCTAGTGGTTTGGCCCTCGGGGGCTACACTGAAGCTTTCTTT.